This T cell receptor (beta chain) was profiled in a study of blood T cell repertoires in COVID-19 (TCRdb year 2020). About the full investigation: The collaborator samples originated in the United States, Italy and Spain and spanned the acute and convalescent phases of COVID-19. The samples were drawn from the first 160 participants of the ongoing ImmuneRACE study and from 1,254 subjects provided by 6 global collaborators. A freely available public database, intended as a resource for researchers studying the immune response to SARS-CoV-2, is where the repertoires were released. The material from the prospective study consisted of cDNA or gDNA derived from T cells, B-cell-depleted T cells, or PBMCs. HLA class I and class II types, where available, came from metadata supplied by the sample provider rather than from assay-based typing. Deeply sampled blood TCRbeta repertoires from subjects exposed to, actively infected with, or recovered from COVID-19 were included in the dataset. A de-identified subject ID, COVID-19 status, age in years and sex were almost always included in the sample metadata. Beyond this particular receptor, the publication reports: The amount of clinical and demographic metadata varied by source and participant and was provided uncurated.

As for this clone: Its antigen is still unknown. No base quality information exists; no much larger clone differs at one position.

Enrolling through a virtual design, the prospective study's participants ranged in age from roughly 18 to 90 years and lived across roughly 23 United States geographic areas. In the prospective study, participants were assigned to cohorts based on the clinical history participants reported in a screening survey and a study questionnaire. Mobile phlebotomists in the prospective study collected whole blood, serum and a nasopharyngeal or oropharyngeal swab from every participant. Prospective study participants could optionally give additional blood draws and questionnaires over an approximately two-month period. Prospective study blood samples were shipped either frozen or at room temperature before DNA extraction. TCRbeta CDR3 regions were amplified from genomic DNA using the immunoSEQ Assay, a bias-controlled multiplex PCR. Per the authors' processing: The number of nucleated cells in each sample was estimated by amplification of reference gene primers within the assay. To quantify the absolute abundance of each unique TCRbeta CDR3 rearrangement, sequence reads were collapsed and filtered. For each sample, productive Simpson clonality was calculated as the square root of Simpson's diversity index over productive rearrangements. Imported from immuneACCESS, the table was reduced by TCRdb to in-frame sequences with V and J called. These copies leave out some clones; in studies compared against another copy, an unresolved V gene accounts for under half, and the cause of the remainder is not known. The DNA gave D and trimming, while V, J and clone size come from that table. For this sample there are 220,000 or so clones; roughly 88% appear just once. The top ten clonotypes cover roughly 14% of the sample.

CDR1 and CDR2, looked up from the germline V gene, are MGHRA and YSYEKL. The CDR3 spans 14 residues, from the cysteine through the phenylalanine. Only the CDR3 DNA is retained, 42 bases long and in frame from the first base. V lost 1 base and J lost 0 bases; the stretch between them is 4 bases long. Sequencing was done on a sample of PBMCs or T cells enriched from blood (not recorded which). The chain was built from TRBV4-1 and TRBJ2-1; the D gene is unclear. The sequence derives from a woman between 45 and 65 years old with acute COVID-19. The CDR3 amino acid sequence is: CASSQGSSYNEQFF. The DNA reads TGCGCCAGCAGCCAAGGGAGCTCCTACAATGAGCAGTTCTTC.